The 25 T cell receptor beta chains below all came from one sample that was sequenced in a study of response to subunit inactivated influenza vaccine. TCRdb independently ran MiXCR on the RT-PCR reads; one entry per CDR3 protein. The repertoire has under 950,000 distinct CDR3 sequences, about 20% of them found once; the top ten carry roughly 10%. This material consisted of PBMCs from blood, taken roughly 5 days after vaccination. These receptors were taken from a man in his fifties or sixties who received an inactivated influenza vaccine.

The chain joins TRBV20-1 to TRBJ1-2, with D unclear. CDR3 length equals 12 residues. Deletions cut 6 bases from V and 3 bases from J, with 11 bases between. Germline-derived CDR1 and CDR2 are DFQATT and SNEGSKA (reference sequence). CDR3 nucleotides: TGCAGTGCAATGACCACGTACTATGGCTACACCTTC. Translating it yields CSAMTTYYGYTF.

The sample holds a few counts of this clonotype. The chain carries TRBV30 and TRBJ2-1; tentative D call: TRBD2 (6 bases). CDR3 length: 13 amino acids. Germline V CDR1 and CDR2: GTSNPN, SVGIG (reference sequence). Trimming stripped 2 bases from V and 4 bases from J, with 9 bases between. The CDR3 here is CAWSSAGYNEQFF. The CDR3 DNA reads as TGTGCCTGGAGTTCGGCGGGATACAATGAGCAGTTCTTC.

This clonotype was seen a handful of times. The chain has TRBV6-5 and TRBJ2-1; a possible D gene is TRBD2 (5 bases). The CDR3 is made up of 14 amino acids. Germline V CDR1 and CDR2: MNHEY, SVGAGI. Trimming took 0 bases from V and 6 from J, leaving 9 bases between them. The CDR3 nucleotides are TGTGCCAGCAGTTACTCGAGGGCCGTCAATGAGCAGTTCTTC. Its protein is CASSYSRAVNEQFF.

The V gene is TRBV29-1, the J gene TRBJ2-1; 7 bases are shared with TRBD2. The CDR3 contains 14 residues. Per germline, CDR1 SQVTM and CDR2 ANQGSEA. The V gene end was trimmed by 4 bases and the J gene end by 3 bases; junction bases not matched to a gene: 6. The CDR3 loop is CSVAFAGVYNEQFF. DNA of the CDR3: TGCAGCGTTGCTTTCGCGGGAGTCTACAATGAGCAGTTCTTC.

The chain has TRBV18 and TRBJ2-7, with 10 bases lining up with TRBD1. The V and J ends lost 3 bases and 2 bases, in that order; junction bases with no gene match: 4. Germline assignment: CDR1 KGHSH and CDR2 LQKENI. The CDR3 is 15 amino acids. CDR3 loop: CASSPGTGVTYEQYF. CDR3 in DNA: TGTGCCAGCTCACCGGGGACAGGGGTGACCTACGAGCAGTACTTC.

The rearrangement uses TRBV9 and TRBJ2-5, with D perhaps matching TRBD2 (6 bases). CDR1 is SGDLS, CDR2 YYNGEE, per germline. Trimming removed 0 bases at V and 2 bases at J, with 11 bases between. There are 15 residues in the CDR3. The CDR3 is CASSVAGGIQETQYF. Here the CDR3 DNA reads TGTGCCAGCAGCGTAGCTGGGGGGATACAAGAGACCCAGTACTTC.

This clonotype was seen repeatedly, ten times or more. The chain links TRBV29-1 to TRBJ2-7; tentative D call: TRBD1 (6 bases). There are 11 residues in the CDR3. V gave up 6 bases and J gave up 5 bases, with 11 bases separating them. Germline lookup yields CDR1 SQVTM and CDR2 ANQGSEA. CDR3 DNA: TGCAGCGTGACTGGACAGAACGAGCAGTACTTC. This sequence encodes CSVTGQNEQYF.

The chain is built from TRBV7-9 and TRBJ1-2, with TRBD1 as a possible D gene (5 bases). Trimming left V 5 bases short and J 3 bases short, with 19 bases between. Germline assignment: CDR1 SEHNR and CDR2 FQNEAQ (reference sequence). This CDR3 comprises 16 residues. CDR3 loop: CASSPDLWKGDYGYTF. The CDR3 nucleotides are TGTGCCAGCAGCCCAGATCTCTGGAAAGGGGACTATGGCTACACCTTC.

The sample holds a few counts of this clonotype. This chain links TRBV6-5 with TRBJ2-7, with D perhaps TRBD1 (6 bases). Germline assignment: CDR1 MNHEY and CDR2 SVGAGI. CDR3 length: 15 amino acids. V lost 0 bases and J 5 bases, leaving 14 bases between the germline ends. This chain's CDR3 is CASSYSIGGLNEQYF. CDR3 DNA sequence: TGTGCCAGCAGTTACTCGATAGGGGGTCTCAACGAGCAGTACTTC.

This clonotype was counted only a few times. This chain links TRBV7-2 with TRBJ2-1, with D perhaps TRBD1 (6 bases). The V end lost 5 bases, the J end lost 10 bases, and 18 bases lay between the germline ends. Germline V gene sequence: CDR1 SGHTA, CDR2 FQGNSA. The CDR3 covers 14 residues. The chain's CDR3 is CASSTLTGSVEQFF. In DNA form, the CDR3 reads TGTGCCAGCAGCACATTGACAGGATCTGTGGAGCAGTTCTTC.

The gene calls are TRBV10-3 and TRBJ2-1; 8 bases align to TRBD2. V lost 6 bases to trimming and J lost 1 base; unmatched junction nucleotides: 8. The CDR3 spans 16 residues. CDR1 and CDR2 from the germline V gene are ENHRY and SYGVKD. CDR3 in amino acids: CAIRGDGGGSYNEQFF. The CDR3 DNA is TGTGCCATCAGGGGAGACGGGGGGGGTTCCTACAATGAGCAGTTCTTC.

This clonotype has a count of ten or more. The chain combines TRBV6-5 with TRBJ2-5; D gene uncertain. The V end was cut by 0 bases, the J end by 3 bases, with 2 bases between. Germline values: CDR1 MNHEY, CDR2 SVGAGI. The CDR3 sequence is 12 residues long. The CDR3 spells CASSYSKETQYF. Here the CDR3 DNA reads TGTGCCAGCAGTTACTCGAAAGAGACCCAGTACTTC.

There are a few counts of this clonotype. The chain has TRBV12-3 or TRBV12-4 and TRBJ2-3; no clear D. The V gene lost 2 bases and the J gene lost 0 bases, with 6 bases spanning the gap. CDR3 length equals 14 residues. The CDR3 DNA reads as TGTGCCAGCAGTTTAACGACTAGCACAGATACGCAGTATTTT. Residues: CASSLTTSTDTQYF.

The V and J genes are TRBV20-1 and TRBJ2-1, with 13 bases fitting TRBD2. This CDR3 is built from 15 residues. CDR1 and CDR2 (germline): DFQATT, SNEGSKA (reference sequence). V shed 3 bases and J 8 bases; nucleotides not matched to a gene: 7. The CDR3 DNA follows: TGCAGTGCTAGCCTACTAGCGGGAGGGTGGGATGAGCAGTTCTTC. Amino acid sequence: CSASLLAGGWDEQFF.

The gene calls are TRBV6-5 and TRBJ2-2; D is undetermined. In germline, CDR1 is MNHEY, CDR2 SVGAGI. The CDR3 is 13 residues long. Trimming removed 2 bases from V and 7 bases from J, with 8 bases in between. The CDR3 here is CASSYVHNGELFF. CDR3 coding DNA: TGTGCCAGCAGTTACGTACACAACGGGGAGCTGTTTTTT.

V is TRBV7-9 and J is TRBJ1-2; D remains ambiguous. Deletions cut 2 bases from V and 1 base from J, with 11 bases between. Germline CDR1 reads SEHNR; CDR2 reads FQNEAQ (reference sequence). This CDR3 contains 15 residues. The CDR3, as DNA: TGTGCCAGCAGCTTACTGGCCCACGGTAACTATGGCTACACCTTC. It is translated as CASSLLAHGNYGYTF.

The genes are TRBV3-1 and TRBJ1-1, with D possibly being TRBD1 (6 bases). CDR1 is LGHDT and CDR2 is YNNKEL in the germline V gene (reference sequence). This CDR3 is built from 14 residues. The V end lost 3 bases, the J end lost 1 base, and 9 bases lay between the germline ends. For the CDR3, the DNA is TGTGCCAGCAGCCAGAGGGACACGAACACTGAAGCTTTCTTT. Its protein product is CASSQRDTNTEAFF.

In its sample, this clonotype was seen a few times. V is TRBV7-2 and J is TRBJ2-7; 9 nucleotides align to TRBD2. Per germline, CDR1 SGHTA and CDR2 FQGNSA. V lost 4 bases, J lost 1 base, and 8 bases stayed unmatched. The length of the CDR3 is 16 residues. The CDR3 sequence: CASSSLAGDRSYEQYF. Here the CDR3 DNA reads TGTGCCAGCAGCTCTTTAGCGGGAGACAGGTCCTACGAGCAGTACTTC.

The V gene is TRBV29-1, the J gene TRBJ2-2, with 12 nucleotides matching TRBD2. Germline V gene data show CDR1 as SQVTM and CDR2 as ANQGSEA. After removal of 7 bases from V and 5 bases from J, the junction contained 8 bases not matched to a gene. The CDR3 has 15 amino acids. CDR3 loop: CSADGLAGGTGELFF. In DNA form, the CDR3 reads TGCAGCGCCGATGGGCTAGCGGGAGGGACCGGGGAGCTGTTTTTT.

A few counts support this clonotype. V is TRBV30 and J is TRBJ2-2; either TRBD1 or TRBD2 may fit D (5 bases each). The germline V and J ends were trimmed by 0 bases and 4 bases, with 6 bases remaining between them. There are 13 residues in the CDR3. CDR1 is GTSNPN, CDR2 SVGIG, per germline (reference sequence). The CDR3 DNA follows: TGTGCCTGGAGTGTTGGGGGCACCGGGGAGCTGTTTTTT. Protein sequence: CAWSVGGTGELFF.

The V call is TRBV10-3, the J call TRBJ2-1, with TRBD2 matching 9 bases. Germline CDR1 ENHRY, CDR2 SYGVKD. After removal of 2 bases from V and 9 bases from J, the junction contained 8 bases not matched to a gene. CDR3 length equals 15 residues. CDR3 in amino acids: CAISEELAGVGEQFF. DNA for the CDR3: TGTGCCATCAGTGAGGAATTAGCGGGAGTTGGTGAGCAGTTCTTC.

This clonotype occurred a few times. This chain joins TRBV7-2 and TRBJ2-2, with TRBD2 as a possible D gene (6 bases). Trimming shortened V by 6 bases and J by 4 bases, and 9 bases separated the two germline ends. There are 13 residues in the CDR3. The germline V gene encodes CDR1 SGHTA and CDR2 FQGNSA. CDR3 in DNA: TGTGCCAGCAGACTCGGGGGCACCGGGGAGCTGTTTTTT. Its translation is CASRLGGTGELFF. The whole variable domain, remainder taken from reference TRBV7-2 and TRBJ2-2, is GAGVSQSPSNKVTEKGKDVELRCDPISGHTALYWYRQSLGQGLEFLIYFQGNSAPDKSGLPSDRFSAERTGGSVSTLTIQRTQQEDSAVYLCASRLGGTGELFFGEGSRLTVL.

This clonotype was picked up many times. The chain joins TRBV20-1 to TRBJ1-2, with D possibly being TRBD1 (5 bases). The CDR3 totals 13 residues. Trimming took off 5 bases at V and 5 bases at J, with 15 bases between the two ends. The germline V gene has CDR1 DFQATT and CDR2 SNEGSKA (reference sequence). CDR3 DNA: TGCAGTGCTCAGAACCCGGAGGGGTATGGCTACACCTTC. It encodes CSAQNPEGYGYTF.

The sample holds a few counts of this clonotype. V is TRBV20-1 and J is TRBJ1-1; perhaps TRBD1 as D (5 bases). CDR3 length: 14 residues. CDR1 and CDR2 from the germline V gene are DFQATT and SNEGSKA (reference sequence). V lost 0 bases and J 4 bases, leaving 12 bases between the germline ends. Written as DNA, the CDR3 is TGCAGTGCTAGAGAGGGGGGGGGTGTCACTGAAGCTTTCTTT. Translating gives CSAREGGGVTEAFF.

The rearrangement uses TRBV5-1 and TRBJ2-2, with a tentative D call TRBD1 (6 bases). Per the germline V gene, CDR1 is SGHRS and CDR2 is YFSETQ. The V end lost 3 bases, the J end lost 3 bases, and 12 bases lay between the germline ends. The CDR3 contains 15 residues. The CDR3 coding sequence is TGCGCCAGCAGCTGGGGCTCAGGGGACACCGGGGAGCTGTTTTTT. It encodes CASSWGSGDTGELFF.